The present T cell receptor beta chain was sequenced within a study of CD8 T cells in ankylosing spondylitis. TCRdb reprocessed the 5' RACE reads with MiXCR, giving one entry per CDR3 protein. This table has about 300,000 distinct CDR3 sequences, less than 25% appearing once. Study-wide points: In synovial fluid and blood from reactive arthritis, some motif variants were previously reported.

There are 15 residues in the CDR3. V dropped 3 bases and J dropped 5 bases, with 13 bases sitting between them. CDR1 and CDR2 (germline): KGHSH, LQKENI. A remark on this clonotype: The antigen is unknown.

Sequenced sample: blood, either unsorted or a sorted T cell fraction (not recorded which). The origin of this receptor is a female donor with ankylosing spondylitis or in good health (not recorded which). The chain uses TRBV18 and TRBJ1-4; a weak D match, TRBD1 (5 bases). This chain's CDR3 is CASSPEGSRNEKLFF. The CDR3 DNA sequence: TGTGCCAGCTCACCGGAGGGGAGCAGGAATGAAAAACTGTTTTTT.